These T cell receptor beta chains were read from a single sample in a study of blood T cells in healthy people across ages. TCRdb re-analysed the 5' RACE reads in MiXCR, keeping a single row per CDR3 protein. The sample yields about 1 million distinct CDR3 sequences, 40% to 45% seen once. Sequencing input: blood. These receptors all come from a woman aged 60 to 75 in good health. Both conserved end residues are part of each CDR3. The D gene is left open where the match is weak. Some rows mark clone size as missing; the rest say once, few, many or name a class of expanded clone.

J | V | size | D | CDR3 | DNA
TRBJ1-5 | TRBV29-1 | many | NA | CSVAPGPNQPQHF | TGCAGCGTTGCACCCGGGCCCAATCAGCCCCAGCATTTT
TRBJ2-7 | TRBV29-1 | once | NA | CSVPGWGSSYEQYF | TGCAGCGTCCCAGGGTGGGGAAGCTCCTACGAGCAGTACTTC
TRBJ2-1 | TRBV20-1 | NA | TRBD2 | CSAGPAGPSYNEQFF | TGCAGTGCTGGCCCAGCGGGACCCTCCTACAATGAGCAGTTCTTC
TRBJ2-5 | TRBV5-1 | NA | TRBD2 | CASSLGTSSGTQYF | TGCGCCAGCAGCCTCGGGACTAGCTCTGGGACCCAGTACTTC
TRBJ2-5 | TRBV12-3/TRBV12-4 | NA | TRBD2 | CASSGTSAQETQYF | TGTGCCAGCAGCGGGACTAGCGCCCAAGAGACCCAGTACTTC
TRBJ2-5 | TRBV3-1 | few | TRBD1 | CASSHRDRGLAAETQYF | TGTGCCAGCAGCCACCGTGACAGGGGGCTCGCGGCGGAGACCCAGTACTTC
TRBJ1-1 | TRBV28 | NA | NA | CASSPTPNTEAFF | TGTGCCAGCAGTCCGACCCCGAACACTGAAGCTTTCTTT
TRBJ2-5 | TRBV5-6 | few | NA | CASSPEGDETQYF | TGTGCCAGCAGCCCCGAAGGGGATGAGACCCAGTACTTC
TRBJ2-3 | TRBV10-2 | NA | TRBD2 | CASSEPGRADTQYF | TGCGCCAGCAGTGAGCCCGGGAGGGCAGATACGCAGTATTTT
TRBJ2-1 | TRBV11-2 | NA | NA | CASSLAPGFEQFF | TGTGCCAGCAGCTTAGCTCCGGGTTTTGAGCAGTTCTTC
TRBJ2-7 | TRBV7-9 | few | TRBD1 | CASSEHRGRYEQYF | TGTGCCAGCAGCGAACACAGGGGGCGGTACGAGCAGTACTTC
TRBJ2-3 | TRBV15 | NA | NA | CATSSGLRDTQYF | TGTGCCACCAGCAGTGGACTGAGAGATACGCAGTATTTT
TRBJ2-7 | TRBV12-3/TRBV12-4 | few | TRBD1 | CASRYKGTGTYEQYF | TGTGCCAGCAGGTACAAAGGGACAGGGACCTACGAGCAGTACTTC
TRBJ2-3 | TRBV3-1 | NA | NA | CASSPLAGFADTQYF | TGTGCCAGCAGCCCCCTGGCAGGGTTCGCAGATACGCAGTATTTT